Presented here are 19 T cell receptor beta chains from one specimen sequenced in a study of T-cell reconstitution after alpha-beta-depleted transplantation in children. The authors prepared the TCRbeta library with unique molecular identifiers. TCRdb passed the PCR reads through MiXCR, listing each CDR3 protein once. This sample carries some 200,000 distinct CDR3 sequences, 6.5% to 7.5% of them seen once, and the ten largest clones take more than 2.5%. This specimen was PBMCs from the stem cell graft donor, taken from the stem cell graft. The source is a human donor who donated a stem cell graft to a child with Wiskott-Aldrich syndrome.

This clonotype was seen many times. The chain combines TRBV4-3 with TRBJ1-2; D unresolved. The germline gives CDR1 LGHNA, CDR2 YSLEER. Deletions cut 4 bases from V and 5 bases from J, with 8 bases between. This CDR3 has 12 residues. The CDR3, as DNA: TGCGCCAGCAGCCGAACCGGGTATGGCTACACCTTC. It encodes CASSRTGYGYTF.

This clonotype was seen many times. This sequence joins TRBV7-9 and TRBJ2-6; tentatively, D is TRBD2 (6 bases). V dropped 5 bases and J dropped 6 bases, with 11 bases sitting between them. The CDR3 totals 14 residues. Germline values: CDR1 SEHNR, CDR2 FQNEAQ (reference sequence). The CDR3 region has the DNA TGTGCCAGCAGCCCTCCGGGAGCGGCCAACGTCCTGACTTTC. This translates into CASSPPGAANVLTF.

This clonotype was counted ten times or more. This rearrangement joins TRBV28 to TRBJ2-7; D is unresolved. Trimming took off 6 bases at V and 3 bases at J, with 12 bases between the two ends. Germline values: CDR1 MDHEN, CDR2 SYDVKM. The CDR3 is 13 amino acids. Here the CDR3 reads CASSSTRSYEQYF. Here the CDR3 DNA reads TGTGCCAGCAGCTCCACACGGAGCTACGAGCAGTACTTC.

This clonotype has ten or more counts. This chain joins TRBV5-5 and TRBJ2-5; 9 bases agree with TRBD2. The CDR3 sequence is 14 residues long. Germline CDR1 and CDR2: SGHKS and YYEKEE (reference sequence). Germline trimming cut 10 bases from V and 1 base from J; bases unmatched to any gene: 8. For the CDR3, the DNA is TGTGCCGCGGGAGGGGCCCTGTCCCAAGAGACCCAGTACTTC. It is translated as CAAGGALSQETQYF.

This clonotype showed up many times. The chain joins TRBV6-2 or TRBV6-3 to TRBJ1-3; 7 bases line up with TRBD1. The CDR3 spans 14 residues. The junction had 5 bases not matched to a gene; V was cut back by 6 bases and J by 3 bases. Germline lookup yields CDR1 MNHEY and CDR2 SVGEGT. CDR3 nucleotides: TGTGCCAGCAGCGAGGGGGCGAATGGAAACACCATATATTTT. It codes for CASSEGANGNTIYF.

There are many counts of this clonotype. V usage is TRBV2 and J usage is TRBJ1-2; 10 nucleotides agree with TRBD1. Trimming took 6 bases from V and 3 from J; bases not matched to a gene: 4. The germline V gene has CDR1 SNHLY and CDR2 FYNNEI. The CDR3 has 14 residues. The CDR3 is CASSGGQGYYGYTF. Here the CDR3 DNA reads TGTGCCAGCAGCGGGGGACAGGGGTACTATGGCTACACCTTC.

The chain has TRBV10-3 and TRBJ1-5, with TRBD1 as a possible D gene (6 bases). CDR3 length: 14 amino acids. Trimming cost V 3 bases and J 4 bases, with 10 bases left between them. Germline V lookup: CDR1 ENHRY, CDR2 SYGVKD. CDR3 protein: CAISEGGVNQPQHF. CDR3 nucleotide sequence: TGTGCCATCAGTGAAGGGGGAGTGAATCAGCCCCAGCATTTT.

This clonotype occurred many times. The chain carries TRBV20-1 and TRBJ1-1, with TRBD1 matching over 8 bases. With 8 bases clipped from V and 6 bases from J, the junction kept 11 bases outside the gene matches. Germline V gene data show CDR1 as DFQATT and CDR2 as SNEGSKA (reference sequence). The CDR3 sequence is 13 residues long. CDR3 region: CSSLGQGRPEAFF. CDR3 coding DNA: TGCAGTTCTTTAGGACAGGGAAGGCCTGAAGCTTTCTTT.

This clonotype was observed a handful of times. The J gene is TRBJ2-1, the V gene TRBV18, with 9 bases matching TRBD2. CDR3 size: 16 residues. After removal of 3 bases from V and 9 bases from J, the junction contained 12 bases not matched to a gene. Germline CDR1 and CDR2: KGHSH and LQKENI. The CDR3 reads CASSPSSSGGPSEQFF. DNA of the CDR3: TGTGCCAGCTCACCTTCATCGAGCGGGGGGCCGAGTGAGCAGTTCTTC.

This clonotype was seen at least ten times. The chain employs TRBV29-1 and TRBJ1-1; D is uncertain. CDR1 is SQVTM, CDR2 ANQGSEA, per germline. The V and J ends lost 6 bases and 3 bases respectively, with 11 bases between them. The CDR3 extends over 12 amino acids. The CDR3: CSVVVADTEAFF. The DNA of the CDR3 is TGCAGCGTGGTCGTGGCGGACACTGAAGCTTTCTTT. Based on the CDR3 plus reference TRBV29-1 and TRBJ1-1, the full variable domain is SAVISQKPSRDICQRGTSLTIQCQVDSQVTMMFWYRQQPGQSLTLIATANQGSEATYESGFVIDKFPISRPNLTFSTLTVSNMSPEDSSIYLCSVVVADTEAFFGQGTRLTVV.

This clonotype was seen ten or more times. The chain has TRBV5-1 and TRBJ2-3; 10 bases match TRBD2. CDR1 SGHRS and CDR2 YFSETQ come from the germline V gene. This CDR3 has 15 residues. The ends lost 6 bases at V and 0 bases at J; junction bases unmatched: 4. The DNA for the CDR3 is TGCGCCAGCACCGGACTAGCGGATAGCACAGATACGCAGTATTTT. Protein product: CASTGLADSTDTQYF.

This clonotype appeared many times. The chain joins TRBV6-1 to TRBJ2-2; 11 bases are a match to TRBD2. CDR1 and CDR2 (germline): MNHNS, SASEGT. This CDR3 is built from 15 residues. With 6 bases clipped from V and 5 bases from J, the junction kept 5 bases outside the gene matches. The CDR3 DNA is TGTGCCAGCAGCCTAGCGGGAGGTGTGACCGGGGAGCTGTTTTTT. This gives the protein CASSLAGGVTGELFF.

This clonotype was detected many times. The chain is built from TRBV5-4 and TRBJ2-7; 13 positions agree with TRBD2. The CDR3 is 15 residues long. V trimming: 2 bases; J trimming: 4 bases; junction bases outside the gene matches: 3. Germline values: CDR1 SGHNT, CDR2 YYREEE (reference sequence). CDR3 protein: CASSLRTSGRYEQYF. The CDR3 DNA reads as TGTGCCAGCAGCTTACGGACTAGCGGGAGATACGAGCAGTACTTC.

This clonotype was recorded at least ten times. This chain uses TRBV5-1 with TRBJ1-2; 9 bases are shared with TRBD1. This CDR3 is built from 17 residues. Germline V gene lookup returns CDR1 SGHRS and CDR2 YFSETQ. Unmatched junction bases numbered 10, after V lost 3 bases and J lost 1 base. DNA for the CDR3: TGCGCCAGCAGCTCATCCGACAGGGGGAATTTTAACTATGGCTACACCTTC. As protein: CASSSSDRGNFNYGYTF.

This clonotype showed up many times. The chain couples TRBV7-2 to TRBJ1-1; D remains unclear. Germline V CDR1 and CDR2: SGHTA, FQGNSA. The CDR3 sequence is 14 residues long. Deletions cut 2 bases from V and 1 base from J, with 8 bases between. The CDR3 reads CASSLRAANTEAFF. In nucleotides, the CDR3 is TGTGCCAGCAGCTTACGGGCAGCGAACACTGAAGCTTTCTTT.

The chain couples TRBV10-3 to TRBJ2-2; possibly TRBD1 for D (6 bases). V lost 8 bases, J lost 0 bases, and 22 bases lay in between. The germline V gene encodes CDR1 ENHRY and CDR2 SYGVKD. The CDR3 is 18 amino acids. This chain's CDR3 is CAILEDSPPNPNTGELFF. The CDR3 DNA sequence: TGTGCCATCTTAGAGGACAGTCCCCCGAATCCGAACACCGGGGAGCTGTTTTTT.

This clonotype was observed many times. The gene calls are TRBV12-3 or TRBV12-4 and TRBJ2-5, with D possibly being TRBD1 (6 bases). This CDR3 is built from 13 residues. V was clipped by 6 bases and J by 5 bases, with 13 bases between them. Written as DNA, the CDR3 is TGTGCCAGCAGACAGGGTTTGTGGGAGACCCAGTACTTC. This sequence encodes CASRQGLWETQYF.

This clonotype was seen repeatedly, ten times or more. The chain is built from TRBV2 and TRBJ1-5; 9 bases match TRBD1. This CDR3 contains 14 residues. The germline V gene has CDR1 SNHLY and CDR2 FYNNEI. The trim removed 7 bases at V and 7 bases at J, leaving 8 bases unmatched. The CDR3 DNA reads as TGTGCCAGCAATGGACAGGGGAAGGACCAGCCCCAGCATTTT. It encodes CASNGQGKDQPQHF.

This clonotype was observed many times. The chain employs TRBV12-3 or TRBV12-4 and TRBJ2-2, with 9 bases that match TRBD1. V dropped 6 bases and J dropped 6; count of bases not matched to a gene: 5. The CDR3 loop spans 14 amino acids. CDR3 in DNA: TGTGCCAGCAGCAGGGACAGGGATCCCGGGGAGCTGTTTTTT. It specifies CASSRDRDPGELFF.